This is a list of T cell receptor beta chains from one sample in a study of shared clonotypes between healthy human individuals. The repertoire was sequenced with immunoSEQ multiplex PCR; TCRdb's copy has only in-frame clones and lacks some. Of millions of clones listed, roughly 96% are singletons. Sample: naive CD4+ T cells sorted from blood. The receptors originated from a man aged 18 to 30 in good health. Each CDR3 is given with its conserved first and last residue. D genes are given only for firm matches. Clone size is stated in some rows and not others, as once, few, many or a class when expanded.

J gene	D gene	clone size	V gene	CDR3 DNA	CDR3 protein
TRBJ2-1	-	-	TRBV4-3	TGCGCCAGCAGCCAAGGAACAGGGTACAATGAGCAGTTCTTC	CASSQGTGYNEQFF
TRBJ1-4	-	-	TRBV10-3	TGTGCCATCAGTGAGTCTGGTGGGTCTAATGAAAAACTGTTTTTT	CAISESGGSNEKLFF
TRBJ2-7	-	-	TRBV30	TGTGCCTGGAGTGTACCCCCCCCGCGGAGGGCCCTCTGGGAGCAGTACTTC	CAWSVPPPRRALWEQYF
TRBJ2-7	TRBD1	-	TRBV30	TGTGCCTGGAGTCGCCGACAGGGGGCCGCCCTACGGGAGCAGTACTTC	CAWSRRQGAALREQYF
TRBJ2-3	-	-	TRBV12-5	TGTGCTAGTGCCCTCCCCTACACAGATACGCAGTATTTT	CASALPYTDTQYF
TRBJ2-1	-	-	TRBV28	TGTGCCAGCAGTTCCCCTGGCGGGGCCTACAATGAGCAGTTCTTC	CASSSPGGAYNEQFF
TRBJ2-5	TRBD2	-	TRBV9	TGTGCCAGCAGCGCCATTGGACTAGCGGGAGTCCCAGAGACCCAGTACTTC	CASSAIGLAGVPETQYF
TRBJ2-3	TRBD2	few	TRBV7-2	TGTGCCAGCATCCTGACTAGCGGCACAGATACGCAGTATTTT	CASILTSGTDTQYF
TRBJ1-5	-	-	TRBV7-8	TGTGCCAGCAGCTTAGCTTTCGACGGTCTGTCCCAGCATTTT	CASSLAFDGLSQHF
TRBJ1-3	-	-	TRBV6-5	TGTGCCAGCAGTTACGGCGGGTCTGGAAACACCATATATTTT	CASSYGGSGNTIYF
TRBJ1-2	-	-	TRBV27	TGTGCCAGCTCATCGGGGAACTATGGCTACACCTTC	CASSSGNYGYTF
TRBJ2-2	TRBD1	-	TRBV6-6	TGTGCCAGCAGTTCCCGGGACAGGAGCAGGACCGGGGAGCTGTTTTTT	CASSSRDRSRTGELFF
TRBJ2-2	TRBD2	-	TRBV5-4	TGTGCCAGCAGCTCGGGGACTAGCGGGTCGTCGAACACCGGGGAGCTGTTTTTT	CASSSGTSGSSNTGELFF
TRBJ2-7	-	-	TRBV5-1	TGCGCCAGCAGCTTGGGCACAATAGCCGTGGAGCAGTACTTC	CASSLGTIAVEQYF
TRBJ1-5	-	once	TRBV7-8	TGTGCCAGCAGCTTAGTTGGCAGGTTTAGAAATCAGCCCCAGCATTTT	CASSLVGRFRNQPQHF
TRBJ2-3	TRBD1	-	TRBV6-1	TGTGCCAGCATTGAGGGGGCCGGCACAGATACGCAGTATTTT	CASIEGAGTDTQYF
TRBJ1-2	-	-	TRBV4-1	TGCGCCAGCTTAGACAGCCTTTATGGCTACACCTTC	CASLDSLYGYTF
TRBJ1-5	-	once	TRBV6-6	TGTGCCAGCAGTCTGGACGGAACGCCCAATCAGCCCCAGCATTTT	CASSLDGTPNQPQHF
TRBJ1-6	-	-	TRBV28	TGTGCCGTCTGTCAGGGCCGGTCACCCCTCCACTTT	CAVCQGRSPLHF
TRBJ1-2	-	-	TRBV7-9	TGTGCCAGCAGCGACAGAGTTCTGTCTGGCGGCTACACCTTC	CASSDRVLSGGYTF
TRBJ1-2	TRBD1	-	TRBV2	TGTGCCAGCAGTGATTCGTCCGGGACAGGGACCTATGGCTACACCTTC	CASSDSSGTGTYGYTF
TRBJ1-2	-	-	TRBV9	TGTGCCAGCAGCGCAGCCGGTTTTTATGGCTACACCTTC	CASSAAGFYGYTF